A selection of T cell receptor beta chains follows, all from one sample in a study of T cell responses to AZD1222 COVID-19 vaccine. Method: immunoSEQ multiplex PCR; TCRdb's copy keeps in-frame clones and lacks some. The data contain about 27,000 clones, approximately 90% of them singletons. Sample: peripheral blood, taken 28 days after the second AZD1222 dose. Source of these receptors: an adult who received the AZD1222 COVID-19 vaccine. Each CDR3 is given with its conserved first and last residue. Fields, in order: J gene, clone size, D gene, V gene, CDR3 protein, CDR3 DNA. The D gene is left open where the match is weak. Clone size is shown for a subset of rows, as once, few, many or a class of expanded clone.

J: TRBJ1-5
size: .
D: .
V: TRBV28
CDR3: CASSPDGSQPQHF
DNA: TGTGCCAGCAGTCCAGACGGAAGTCAGCCCCAGCATTTT

J: TRBJ1-4
size: .
D: .
V: TRBV5-4
CDR3: CASNIRLGGRDEKLFF
DNA: TGTGCCAGCAACATTCGACTGGGGGGCCGCGATGAAAAACTGTTTTTT

J: TRBJ1-2
size: .
D: .
V: TRBV28
CDR3: CASSLDKYGYTF
DNA: TGTGCCAGCAGTCTCGACAAGTATGGCTACACCTTC

J: TRBJ2-1
size: once
D: TRBD1
V: TRBV9
CDR3: CASSADRVLGSSYNEQFF
DNA: TGTGCCAGCAGCGCCGACAGGGTCTTGGGGAGCTCCTACAATGAGCAGTTCTTC

J: TRBJ2-5
size: .
D: .
V: TRBV10-3
CDR3: CAISESMGQGETQYF
DNA: TGTGCCATCAGTGAGTCGATGGGCCAGGGAGAGACCCAGTACTTC

J: TRBJ2-2
size: .
D: .
V: TRBV9
CDR3: CASSVGGTHTGELFF
DNA: TGTGCCAGCAGCGTAGGGGGAACTCACACCGGGGAGCTGTTTTTT

J: TRBJ1-5
size: .
D: .
V: TRBV28
CDR3: CASHVGFSNQPQHF
DNA: TGTGCCAGCCATGTTGGATTTAGCAATCAGCCCCAGCATTTT

J: TRBJ1-5
size: .
D: .
V: TRBV24-1
CDR3: CATGQINQPQHF
DNA: TGTGCCACCGGTCAGATTAATCAGCCCCAGCATTTT

J: TRBJ1-4
size: .
D: TRBD1
V: TRBV28
CDR3: CASSPSHGTGAPRLFF
DNA: TGTGCCAGCAGTCCATCACACGGGACAGGGGCGCCGAGGCTGTTTTTT

J: TRBJ2-7
size: .
D: TRBD1
V: TRBV5-8
CDR3: CASSPGTDSSYEQYF
DNA: TGTGCCAGCAGCCCCGGGACAGACAGCTCCTACGAGCAGTACTTC

J: TRBJ2-1
size: .
D: .
V: TRBV21-1
CDR3: CASSKREREVSFF
DNA: TGTGCCAGCAGCAAACGAGAGCGGGAGGTTTCGTTCTTC